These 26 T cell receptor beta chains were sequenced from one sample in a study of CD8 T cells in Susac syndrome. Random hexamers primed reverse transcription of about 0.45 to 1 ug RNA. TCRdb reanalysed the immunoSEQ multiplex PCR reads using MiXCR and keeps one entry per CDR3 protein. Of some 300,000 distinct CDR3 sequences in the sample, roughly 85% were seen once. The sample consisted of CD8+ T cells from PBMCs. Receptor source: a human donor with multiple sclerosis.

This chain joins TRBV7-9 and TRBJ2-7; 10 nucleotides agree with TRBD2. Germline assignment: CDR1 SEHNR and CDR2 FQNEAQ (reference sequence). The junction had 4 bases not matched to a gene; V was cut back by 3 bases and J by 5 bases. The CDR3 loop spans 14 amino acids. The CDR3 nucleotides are TGTGCCAGCAGCTTGCCAGCGGGAGGGGACGAGCAGTACTTC. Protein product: CASSLPAGGDEQYF.

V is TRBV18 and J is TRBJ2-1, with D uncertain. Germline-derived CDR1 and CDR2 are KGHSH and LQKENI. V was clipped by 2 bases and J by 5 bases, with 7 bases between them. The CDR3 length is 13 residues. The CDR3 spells CASSPSIDNEQFF. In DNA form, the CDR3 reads TGTGCCAGCTCACCAAGTATCGACAATGAGCAGTTCTTC. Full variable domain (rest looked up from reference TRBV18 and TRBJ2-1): NAGVMQNPRHLVRRRGQEARLRCSPMKGHSHVYWYRQLPEEGLKFMVYLQKENIIDESGMPKERFSAEFPKEGPSILRIQQVVRGDSAAYFCASSPSIDNEQFFGPGTRLTVL.

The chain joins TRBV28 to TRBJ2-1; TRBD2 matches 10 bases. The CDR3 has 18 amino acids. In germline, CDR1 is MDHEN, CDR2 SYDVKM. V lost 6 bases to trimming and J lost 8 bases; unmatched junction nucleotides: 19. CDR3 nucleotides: TGTGCCAGCAGGCCAAGTTACGAAACTAGCGGGACTAGGTATGAGCAGTTCTTC. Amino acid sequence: CASRPSYETSGTRYEQFF.

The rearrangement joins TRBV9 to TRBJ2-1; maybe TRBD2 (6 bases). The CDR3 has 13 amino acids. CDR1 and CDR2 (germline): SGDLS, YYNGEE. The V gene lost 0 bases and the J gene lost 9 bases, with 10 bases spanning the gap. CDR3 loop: CASSVVSGSEQFF. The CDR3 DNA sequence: TGTGCCAGCAGCGTAGTTTCCGGGAGTGAGCAGTTCTTC.

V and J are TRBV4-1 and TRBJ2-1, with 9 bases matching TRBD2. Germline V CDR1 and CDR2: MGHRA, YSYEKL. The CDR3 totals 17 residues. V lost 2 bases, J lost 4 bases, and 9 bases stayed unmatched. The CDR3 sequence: CASSQSSGTPLYNEQFF. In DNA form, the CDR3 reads TGCGCCAGCAGCCAATCTAGCGGGACACCTTTGTACAATGAGCAGTTCTTC.

CDR3 amino acids: CASIEDRGGGYTF. In DNA form, the CDR3 reads TGTGCCAGCATCGAGGACAGGGGAGGAGGCTACACCTTC. The rearrangement joins TRBV6-2 or TRBV6-3 to TRBJ1-2; 9 bases agree with TRBD1. Trimming at V came to 7 bases and at J to 8 bases, leaving 8 bases not matched to a gene. Germline CDR1 MNHEY, CDR2 SVGEGT. The CDR3 contains 13 residues.

This CDR3 is CASSVAGQPPEGELFF. As DNA, the CDR3 is TGTGCCAGCAGCGTAGCGGGCCAGCCCCCCGAAGGGGAGCTGTTTTTT. The chain links TRBV6-1 to TRBJ2-2; 7 nucleotides match TRBD2. V gave up 6 bases and J gave up 8 bases; unmatched junction bases: 15. Per the germline V gene, CDR1 is MNHNS and CDR2 is SASEGT. The CDR3 has 16 amino acids.

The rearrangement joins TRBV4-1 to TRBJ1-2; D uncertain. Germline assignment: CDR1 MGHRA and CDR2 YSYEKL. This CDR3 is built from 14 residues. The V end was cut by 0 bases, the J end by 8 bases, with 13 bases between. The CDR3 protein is CASSQDTSPLGYTF. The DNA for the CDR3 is TGCGCCAGCAGCCAAGATACATCTCCGTTAGGCTACACCTTC.

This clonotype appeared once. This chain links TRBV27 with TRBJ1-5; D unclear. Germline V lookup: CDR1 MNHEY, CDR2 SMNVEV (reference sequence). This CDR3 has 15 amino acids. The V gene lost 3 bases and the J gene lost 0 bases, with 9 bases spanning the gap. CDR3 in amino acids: CASSFNIGSNQPQHF. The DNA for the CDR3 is TGTGCCAGCAGTTTCAATATCGGTAGCAATCAGCCCCAGCATTTT.

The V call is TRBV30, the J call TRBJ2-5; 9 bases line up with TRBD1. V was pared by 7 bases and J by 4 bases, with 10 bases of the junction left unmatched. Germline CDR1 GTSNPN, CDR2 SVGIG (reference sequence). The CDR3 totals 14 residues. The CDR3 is CASGQGRGGETQYF. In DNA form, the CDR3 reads TGTGCCTCCGGACAGGGGCGCGGGGGAGAGACCCAGTACTTC.

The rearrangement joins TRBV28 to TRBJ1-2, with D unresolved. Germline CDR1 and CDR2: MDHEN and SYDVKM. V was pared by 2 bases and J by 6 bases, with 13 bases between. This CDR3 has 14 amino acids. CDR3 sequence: CASSLKVQYHGYTF. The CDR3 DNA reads TGTGCCAGCAGTTTAAAAGTACAGTATCATGGCTACACCTTC.

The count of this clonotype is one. In nucleotides, the CDR3 is TGCGCCAGCAGGCTCCCTCAGATTCACAGGGCTAACTATGGCTACACCTTC. This codes for CASRLPQIHRANYGYTF. This chain connects TRBV5-1 to TRBJ1-2; D perhaps matches TRBD1 (6 bases). Germline V gene data show CDR1 as SGHRS and CDR2 as YFSETQ. CDR3 size: 17 residues. Trimming took 5 bases from V and 0 from J, leaving 20 bases between them.

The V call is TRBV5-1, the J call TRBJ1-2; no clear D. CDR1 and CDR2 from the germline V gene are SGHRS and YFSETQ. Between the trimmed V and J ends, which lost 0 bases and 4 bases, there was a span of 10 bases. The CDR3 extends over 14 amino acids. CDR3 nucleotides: TGCGCCAGCAGCTTGGATCAGCCCCCCTATGGCTACACCTTC. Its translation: CASSLDQPPYGYTF.

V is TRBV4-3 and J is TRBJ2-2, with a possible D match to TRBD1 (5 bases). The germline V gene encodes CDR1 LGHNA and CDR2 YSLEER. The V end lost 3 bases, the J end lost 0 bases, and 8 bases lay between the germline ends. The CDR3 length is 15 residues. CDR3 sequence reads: CASSHGHPNTGELFF. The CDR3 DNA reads TGCGCCAGCAGCCATGGACACCCGAACACCGGGGAGCTGTTTTTT.

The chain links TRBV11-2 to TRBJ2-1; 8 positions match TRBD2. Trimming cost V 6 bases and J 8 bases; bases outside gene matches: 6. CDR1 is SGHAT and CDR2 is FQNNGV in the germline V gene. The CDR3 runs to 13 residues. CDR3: CASRGAGEDEQFF. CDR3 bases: TGTGCCAGCAGAGGAGCGGGAGAGGATGAGCAGTTCTTC.

Here the CDR3 DNA reads TGTGCCAGCAGTTCCTCTCAGGGGAACACTGAAGCTTTCTTT. It specifies CASSSSQGNTEAFF. The genes are TRBV12-3 or TRBV12-4 and TRBJ1-1; D possibly corresponds to TRBD1 (5 bases). CDR3 length equals 14 residues. Trimming cost V 4 bases and J 1 base, with 10 bases left between them.

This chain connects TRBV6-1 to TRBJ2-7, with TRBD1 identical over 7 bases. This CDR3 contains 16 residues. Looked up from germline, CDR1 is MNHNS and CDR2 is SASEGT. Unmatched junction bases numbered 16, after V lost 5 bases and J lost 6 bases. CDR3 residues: CASSPLYRQGGSEQYF. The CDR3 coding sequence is TGTGCCAGCAGTCCACTGTACAGACAGGGTGGAAGCGAGCAGTACTTC.

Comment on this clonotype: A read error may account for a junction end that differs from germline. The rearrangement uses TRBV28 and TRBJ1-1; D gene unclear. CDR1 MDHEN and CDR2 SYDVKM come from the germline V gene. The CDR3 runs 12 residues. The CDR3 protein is CTSSSYVTEAFF. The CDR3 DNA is TGTACCAGCAGTTCTTATGTCACTGAAGCTTTCTTT.

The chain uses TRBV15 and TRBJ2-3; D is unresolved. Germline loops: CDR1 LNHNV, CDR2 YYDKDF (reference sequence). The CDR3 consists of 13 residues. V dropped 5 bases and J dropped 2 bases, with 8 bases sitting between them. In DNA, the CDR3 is TGTGCCACCAGCTCCCGGGCCACAGATACGCAGTATTTT. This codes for CATSSRATDTQYF.

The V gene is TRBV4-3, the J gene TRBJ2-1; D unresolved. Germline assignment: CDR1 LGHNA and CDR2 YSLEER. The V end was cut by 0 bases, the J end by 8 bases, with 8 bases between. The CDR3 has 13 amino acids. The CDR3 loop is CASSQDDTDEQFF. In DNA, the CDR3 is TGCGCCAGCAGCCAAGACGACACCGATGAGCAGTTCTTC.

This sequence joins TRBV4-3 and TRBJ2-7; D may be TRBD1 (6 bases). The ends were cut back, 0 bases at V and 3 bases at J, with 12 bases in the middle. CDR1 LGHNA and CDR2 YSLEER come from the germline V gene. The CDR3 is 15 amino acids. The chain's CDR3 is CASSQERNRVYEQYF. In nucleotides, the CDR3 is TGCGCCAGCAGCCAAGAACGGAACAGGGTCTACGAGCAGTACTTC.

CDR3 amino acids: CSVRGLGVYNEQFF. CDR3 DNA sequence: TGCAGCGTTCGGGGACTAGGGGTTTACAATGAGCAGTTCTTC. The J gene is TRBJ2-1, the V gene TRBV29-1, with 8 bases that match TRBD2. CDR1 is SQVTM, CDR2 ANQGSEA, per germline. This CDR3 region has 14 residues. The junction had 7 bases not matched to a gene; V was cut back by 5 bases and J by 4 bases.

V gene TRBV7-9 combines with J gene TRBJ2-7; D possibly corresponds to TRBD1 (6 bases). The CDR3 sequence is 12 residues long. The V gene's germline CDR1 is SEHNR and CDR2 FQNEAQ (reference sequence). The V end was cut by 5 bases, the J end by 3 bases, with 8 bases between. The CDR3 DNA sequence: TGTGCCAGCAGCGGACAGTACTACGAGCAGTACTTC. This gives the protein CASSGQYYEQYF. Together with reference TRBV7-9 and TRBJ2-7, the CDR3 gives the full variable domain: DTGVSQNPRHKITKRGQNVTFRCDPISEHNRLYWYRQTLGQGPEFLTYFQNEAQLEKSRLLSDRFSAERPKGSFSTLEIQRTEQGDSAMYLCASSGQYYEQYFGPGTRLTVT.

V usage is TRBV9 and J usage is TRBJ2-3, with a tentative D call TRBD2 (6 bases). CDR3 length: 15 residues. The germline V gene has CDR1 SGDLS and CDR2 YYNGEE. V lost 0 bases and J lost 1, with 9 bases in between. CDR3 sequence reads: CASSVELARTDTQYF. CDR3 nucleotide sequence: TGTGCCAGCAGCGTAGAACTAGCTCGCACAGATACGCAGTATTTT.

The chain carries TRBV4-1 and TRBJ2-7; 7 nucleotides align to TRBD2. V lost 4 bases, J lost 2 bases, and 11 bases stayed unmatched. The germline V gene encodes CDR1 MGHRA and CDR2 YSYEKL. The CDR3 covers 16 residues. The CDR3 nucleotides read TGCGCCAGCAGCCGAAATCCCTCGGGGGGTACCTACGAGCAGTACTTC. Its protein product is CASSRNPSGGTYEQYF.

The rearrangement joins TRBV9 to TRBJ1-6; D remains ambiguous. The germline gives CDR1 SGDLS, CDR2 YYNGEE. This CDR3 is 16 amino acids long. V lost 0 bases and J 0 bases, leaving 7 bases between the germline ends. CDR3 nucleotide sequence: TGTGCCAGCAGCGTAGCGGCAGCCTCCTATAATTCACCCCTCCACTTT. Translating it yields CASSVAAASYNSPLHF.